This is a list of T cell receptor beta chains from one sample in a study of identical twins. Each CDR3 protein is one row after TCRdb ran MiXCR on the 5' RACE reads. The sample records around 100,000 distinct CDR3 sequences, 5.9% being singletons. The material sequenced was memory T cells sorted from blood. Every receptor here comes from a woman aged 45-65 years in good health. CDR3s include the opening cysteine and the closing phenylalanine or tryptophan. The order of the fields is V gene, clone size, D gene, J gene, CDR3 DNA, CDR3 protein. The D gene is left open where the match is weak. A row's size may be missing; if present it is once, few, many or a size class.

TRBV5-6	many	-	TRBJ2-6	TGTGCCAGCAGCTCCGTTCCGGCCCTCTCTGGGGCCAACGTCCTGACTTTC	CASSSVPALSGANVLTF
TRBV7-9	many	TRBD1	TRBJ1-2	TGTGCCAGCACCCCGGGACAGGGGGGCTACACCTTC	CASTPGQGGYTF
TRBV28	-	TRBD2	TRBJ2-3	TGTGCCAGCAGCGGGACTAGCATCCCAGATACGCAGTATTTT	CASSGTSIPDTQYF
TRBV20-1	few	TRBD1	TRBJ2-1	TGCAGTGCTAGAGACGGAGGTCAGGGACAGGGGATCCTTAGGGCATCCTACAATGAGCAGTTCTTC	CSARDGGQGQGILRASYNEQFF
TRBV12-3/TRBV12-4	many	-	TRBJ1-1	TGTGCCAGCGGTACCGGGACCCTTGAAGCTTTCTTT	CASGTGTLEAFF
TRBV30	many	TRBD2	TRBJ2-1	TGTGCCTGGAGTGTGTGGGAGGGGTCCCTCCCCGATGAGCAGTTCTTC	CAWSVWEGSLPDEQFF
TRBV5-1	many	-	TRBJ2-6	TGCGCCAGCAGCCCGGTCGGGGGGGCCAACGTCCTGACTTTC	CASSPVGGANVLTF
TRBV30	many	-	TRBJ1-1	TGTGCCTGGAATAGACTTGGCGGGACTGAAGCTTTCTTT	CAWNRLGGTEAFF
TRBV12-3/TRBV12-4	many	-	TRBJ2-1	TGTGCCAGCAGTTTCCGGCCCGACAATGAGCAGTTCTTC	CASSFRPDNEQFF
TRBV7-9	many	-	TRBJ2-6	TGTGCCAGCAGCTCCCTACGACAGACCCTCTCTGGGGCCAACGTCCTGACTTTC	CASSSLRQTLSGANVLTF
TRBV30	many	-	TRBJ1-5	TGTGCCTGGAGTGTAGGAGAGAATCAGCCCCAGCATTTT	CAWSVGENQPQHF
TRBV10-3	many	-	TRBJ2-3	TGTGCCATAATGGCTAGCGGAGGGGGAGATACGCAGTATTTT	CAIMASGGGDTQYF
TRBV3-1	many	-	TRBJ2-3	TGTGCCAGCAGCCAAGGCCTCCGGGGGACGGGGCAGTATTTT	CASSQGLRGTGQYF
TRBV5-1	few	-	TRBJ2-2	TGCGCCAGCAGCGAAGGACCGTCCGGCGCCGGGGAGCTGTTTTTT	CASSEGPSGAGELFF
TRBV20-1	medium-sized	-	TRBJ2-1	TGCAGTGATGGGGGACCGTCCTTTAATGAGCAGTTCTTC	CSDGGPSFNEQFF
TRBV5-4	many	-	TRBJ1-2	TGTGCCAGCAGCCCCGGACAGAGATATGGCTACACCTTC	CASSPGQRYGYTF
TRBV5-6	many	TRBD2	TRBJ2-1	TGTGCCAGCAGCACTCGACTAGCGGGCCGATCCTACAATGAGCAGTTCTTC	CASSTRLAGRSYNEQFF
TRBV24-1	-	TRBD1	TRBJ2-6	TGTGCCACCAGTGATGTACAGGGGGCTGGGGCCAACGTCCTGACTTTC	CATSDVQGAGANVLTF
TRBV5-6	many	-	TRBJ1-1	TGTGCCAGCAGCCTCCCGCGACGGTACACTGAAGCTTTCTTT	CASSLPRRYTEAFF
TRBV27	many	TRBD2	TRBJ2-7	TGTGCCAGCACCCAGCAACTAGCGGGAGGACGGTACGAGCAGTACTTC	CASTQQLAGGRYEQYF
TRBV12-3/TRBV12-4	many	TRBD1	TRBJ2-5	TGTGCCAGCGGGTCGGGACAGGGACAAGAGACCCAGTACTTC	CASGSGQGQETQYF
TRBV12-3/TRBV12-4	many	-	TRBJ1-1	TGTGCCAGTTTCCCTCGGGGAGGGGGGACTGAAGCTTTCTTT	CASFPRGGGTEAFF
TRBV20-1	-	-	TRBJ2-6	TGCAGTGCTTCCGCAGGCGGACGGCTATCTGGGGCCAACGTCCTGACTTTC	CSASAGGRLSGANVLTF
TRBV12-3/TRBV12-4	many	TRBD2	TRBJ2-1	TGTGCCAGCAGTTTTTGGGGGGGAACGGGAAATGAGCAGTTCTTC	CASSFWGGTGNEQFF
TRBV6-6	many	-	TRBJ1-3	TGTGCCAGCAGGCCGCCCCTATCTGGAAACACCATATATTTT	CASRPPLSGNTIYF
TRBV27	many	-	TRBJ1-5	TGTGCCAGCAGTTTTTCTCCGGGGCCAATCAATCAGCCCCAGCATTTT	CASSFSPGPINQPQHF
TRBV10-2	few	TRBD2	TRBJ2-1	TGCGCCAGCAGGGGGGACTACTACAATGAGCAGTTCTTC	CASRGDYYNEQFF
TRBV27	few	TRBD2	TRBJ2-1	TGTGCCAGCAGTTTCAACCTAGCGGAAAATTACAATGAGCAGTTCTTC	CASSFNLAENYNEQFF
TRBV30	few	TRBD1	TRBJ2-5	TGTGCCTGGAGTGTAAGACCTTTCCCGGGACAGACGGAGACCCAGTACTTC	CAWSVRPFPGQTETQYF
TRBV6-6	many	-	TRBJ1-1	TGTGCCAGCAGTTCCGCAGACAGGAAGGCTTTCTTT	CASSSADRKAFF
TRBV27	few	-	TRBJ2-7	TGTGCCAGCGGGTCTAGGGAGCAGTACTTC	CASGSREQYF
TRBV14	many	-	TRBJ2-3	TGTGCCAGCAGCCAAGTTCGGGACTCACGCACAGATACGCAGTATTTT	CASSQVRDSRTDTQYF
TRBV2	-	-	TRBJ1-2	TGTGCCAGCAGTATGACAGATAACTATGGCTACACCTTC	CASSMTDNYGYTF
TRBV5-4	-	TRBD1	TRBJ1-5	TGTGCCAGCAGCTCCAGGACAGGGGGCGTTTTAAGCAATCAGCCCCAGCATTTT	CASSSRTGGVLSNQPQHF
TRBV20-1	many	TRBD2	TRBJ2-7	TGCAGTGCTGATAGCGGGAGAGTTAACGAGCAGTACTTC	CSADSGRVNEQYF
TRBV6-1	many	-	TRBJ2-1	TGTGCCAGCAGTGAAGTTCAAGCGTTAGGAGTGAGTGAGCAGTTCTTC	CASSEVQALGVSEQFF
TRBV27	many	TRBD1	TRBJ2-7	TGTGCCAGCAGTAGGGGACAGGGTTCCTACGAGCAGTACTTC	CASSRGQGSYEQYF
TRBV19	many	-	TRBJ2-5	TGTGCCAGTAGCCGTCTGGGCCAAGAGACCCAGTACTTC	CASSRLGQETQYF
TRBV15	many	TRBD2	TRBJ2-3	TGTGCCACCAGCAGAGTACGGGAGGTTACAGATACGCAGTATTTT	CATSRVREVTDTQYF
TRBV24-1	many	-	TRBJ2-2	TGTGCCACCAGTGATTTAACAGACACCGGGGAGCTGTTTTTT	CATSDLTDTGELFF
TRBV7-9	-	TRBD1	TRBJ2-3	TGTGCCAGCAGTTCCTACAGGGGTCTAAGCACAGATACGCAGTATTTT	CASSSYRGLSTDTQYF
TRBV12-3/TRBV12-4	-	-	TRBJ1-6	TGTGCCAGCAGTCTCCTGACAGATTCACCCCTCCACTTT	CASSLLTDSPLHF
TRBV5-8	few	TRBD2	TRBJ2-1	TGTGCCAGCAGCTTGGCGACTAGCGGGAGAGGGAATGAGCAGTTCTTC	CASSLATSGRGNEQFF
TRBV5-1	many	TRBD2	TRBJ2-3	TGCGCCAGCAGCTCCGAGGGACTAGCGGGAGTAGCAGATACGCAGTATTTT	CASSSEGLAGVADTQYF
TRBV15	many	-	TRBJ1-2	TGTGCCACCAGCAAAAATCGAGATTCCTATGGCTACACCTTC	CATSKNRDSYGYTF
TRBV12-3/TRBV12-4	many	-	TRBJ2-2	TGTGCCAGCAGGAAACCGAAGAGCGGGGAGCTGTTTTTT	CASRKPKSGELFF
TRBV7-2	many	TRBD2	TRBJ2-5	TGTGCCAGCAGCTTAGGCCTAGCGGGAGGGGGGACCCAGTACTTC	CASSLGLAGGGTQYF
TRBV18	many	TRBD2	TRBJ2-1	TGTGCCAGCTTTGCCGGGACTAGCGGGATGGTGCGCTACAATGAGCAGTTCTTC	CASFAGTSGMVRYNEQFF
TRBV5-5	few	-	TRBJ2-2	TGTGCCAGCAGCTCCGGGACTCTATATACCGGGGAGCTGTTTTTT	CASSSGTLYTGELFF
TRBV12-3/TRBV12-4	many	TRBD1	TRBJ2-1	TGTGCCAGCAGCTTGGGACAGGGAGCCTACAATGAGCAGTTCTTC	CASSLGQGAYNEQFF
TRBV5-6	many	-	TRBJ1-1	TGTGCCAGCAGCTTTGGGGCATCAAGGAACACTGAAGCTTTCTTT	CASSFGASRNTEAFF
TRBV2	few	-	TRBJ2-3	TGTGCCAGCAGCGAACAGAGCACAGATACGCAGTATTTT	CASSEQSTDTQYF
TRBV5-1	-	TRBD1	TRBJ2-7	TGCGCCAGCAGCTTGGGATGGGGGACAGGCTCCTACGAGCAGTACTTC	CASSLGWGTGSYEQYF
TRBV11-1	many	-	TRBJ2-3	TGTGCCAGCAGCCGCGGGACAGACACAGATACGCAGTATTTT	CASSRGTDTDTQYF
TRBV29-1	few	-	TRBJ2-3	TGCAGCGTTGGTCCCCGACAGGGGAGGGCCGGGACTAGCCTCACAGATACGCAGTATTTT	CSVGPRQGRAGTSLTDTQYF
TRBV4-1	-	-	TRBJ2-2	TGCGCCAGCAGCCGCGGGCCGAACACCGGGGAGCTGTTTTTT	CASSRGPNTGELFF
TRBV29-1	many	TRBD1	TRBJ1-1	TGCAGCTTCCAGGGGGGGGTGAACATGAACACTGAAGCTTTCTTT	CSFQGGVNMNTEAFF